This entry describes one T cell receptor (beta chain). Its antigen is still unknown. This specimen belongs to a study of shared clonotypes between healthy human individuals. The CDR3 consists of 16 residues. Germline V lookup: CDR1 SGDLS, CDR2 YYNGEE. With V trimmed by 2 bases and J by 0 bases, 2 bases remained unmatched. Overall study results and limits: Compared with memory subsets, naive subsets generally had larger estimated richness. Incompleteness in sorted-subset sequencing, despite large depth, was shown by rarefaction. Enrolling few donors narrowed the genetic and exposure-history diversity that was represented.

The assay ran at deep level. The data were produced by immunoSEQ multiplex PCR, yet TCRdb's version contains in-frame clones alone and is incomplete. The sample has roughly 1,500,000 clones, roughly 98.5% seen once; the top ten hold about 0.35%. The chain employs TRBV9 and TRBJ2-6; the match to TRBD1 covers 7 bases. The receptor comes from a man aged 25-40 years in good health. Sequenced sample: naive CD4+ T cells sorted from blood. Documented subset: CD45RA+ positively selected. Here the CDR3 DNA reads TGTGCCAGCAGCGTGGGGACAGTCTCTGGGGCCAACGTCCTGACTTTC. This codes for CASSVGTVSGANVLTF.